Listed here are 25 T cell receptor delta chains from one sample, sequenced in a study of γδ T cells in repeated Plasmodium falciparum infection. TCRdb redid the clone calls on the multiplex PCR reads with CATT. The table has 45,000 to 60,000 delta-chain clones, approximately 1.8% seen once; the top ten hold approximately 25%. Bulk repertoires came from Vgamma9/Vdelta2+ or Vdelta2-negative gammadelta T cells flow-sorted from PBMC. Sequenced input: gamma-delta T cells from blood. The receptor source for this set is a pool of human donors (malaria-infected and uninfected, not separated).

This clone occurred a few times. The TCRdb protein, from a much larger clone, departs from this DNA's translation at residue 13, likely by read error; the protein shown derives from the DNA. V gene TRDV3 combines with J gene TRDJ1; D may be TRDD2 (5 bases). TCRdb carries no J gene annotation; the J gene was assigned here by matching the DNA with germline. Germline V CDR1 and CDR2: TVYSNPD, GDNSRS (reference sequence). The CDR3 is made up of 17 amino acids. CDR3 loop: CASTSSRLHTHTGKLIF. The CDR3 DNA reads TGTGCCTCTACTTCTTCCCGGCTTCACACCCACACCGGTAAACTCATCTTT.

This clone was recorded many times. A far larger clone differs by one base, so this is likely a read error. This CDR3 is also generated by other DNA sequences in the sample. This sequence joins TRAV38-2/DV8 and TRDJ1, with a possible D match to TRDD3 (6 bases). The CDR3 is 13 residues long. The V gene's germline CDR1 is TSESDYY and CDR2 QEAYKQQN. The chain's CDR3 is CAYRGYYTDKLIF. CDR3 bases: TGTGCTTATAGGGGATACTACACCGATAAACTCATCTTC.

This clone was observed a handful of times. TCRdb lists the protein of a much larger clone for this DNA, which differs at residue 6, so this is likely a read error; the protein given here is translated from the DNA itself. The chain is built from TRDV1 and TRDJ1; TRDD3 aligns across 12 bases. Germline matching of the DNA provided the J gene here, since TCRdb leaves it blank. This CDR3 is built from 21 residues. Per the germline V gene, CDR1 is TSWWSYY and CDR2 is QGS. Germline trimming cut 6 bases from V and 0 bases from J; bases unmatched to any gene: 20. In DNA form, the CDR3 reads TGTGCTCTTGGAGTTACCAGAGGCTGGGGGATACGAATCCTATACACCGATAAACTCATCTTT. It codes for CALGVTRGWGIRILYTDKLIF.

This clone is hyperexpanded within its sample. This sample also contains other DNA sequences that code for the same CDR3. The CDR3 bases are TGTGCTTATAGGAGCGCGAGCCTACTGGGGGATCTCTACACCGATAAACTCATCTTT. It specifies CAYRSASLLGDLYTDKLIF. The V gene is TRAV38-2/DV8, the J gene TRDJ1; 10 bases are a match to TRDD3. In germline, CDR1 is TSESDYY, CDR2 QEAYKQQN. Trimming at V came to 0 bases and at J to 0 bases, leaving 11 bases not matched to a gene. CDR3 length equals 19 residues.

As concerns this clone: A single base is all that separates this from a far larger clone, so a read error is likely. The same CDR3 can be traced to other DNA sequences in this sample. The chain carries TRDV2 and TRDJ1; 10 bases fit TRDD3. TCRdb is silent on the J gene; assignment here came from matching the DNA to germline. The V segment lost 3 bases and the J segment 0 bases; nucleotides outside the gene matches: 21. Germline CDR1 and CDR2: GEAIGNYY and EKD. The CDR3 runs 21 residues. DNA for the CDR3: TGTGCCTGTGACCCCTTAAGTACTGTGGTGGGGGATACCCGAAACACCGATAAACTCATCTTT. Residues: CACDPLSTVVGDTRNTDKLIF.

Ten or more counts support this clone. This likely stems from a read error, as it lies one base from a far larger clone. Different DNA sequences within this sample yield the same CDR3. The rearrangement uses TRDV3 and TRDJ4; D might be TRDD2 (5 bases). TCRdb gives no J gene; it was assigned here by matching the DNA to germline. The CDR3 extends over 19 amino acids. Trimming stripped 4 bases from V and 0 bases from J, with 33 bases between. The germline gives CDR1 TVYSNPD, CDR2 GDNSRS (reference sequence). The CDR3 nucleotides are TGTGCCTCCACGATCACTCCTTCACCTCGACGACGTCTGGCCAGACCCCTGATCTTT. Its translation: CASTITPSPRRRLARPLIF. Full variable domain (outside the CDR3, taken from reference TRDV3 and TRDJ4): CDKVTQSSPDQTVASGSEVVLLCTYDTVYSNPDLFWYRIRPDYSFQFVFYGDNSRSEGADFTQGRFSVKHILTQKAFHLVISPVRTEDSATYYCASTITPSPRRRLARPLIFGKGTYLEVQQ.

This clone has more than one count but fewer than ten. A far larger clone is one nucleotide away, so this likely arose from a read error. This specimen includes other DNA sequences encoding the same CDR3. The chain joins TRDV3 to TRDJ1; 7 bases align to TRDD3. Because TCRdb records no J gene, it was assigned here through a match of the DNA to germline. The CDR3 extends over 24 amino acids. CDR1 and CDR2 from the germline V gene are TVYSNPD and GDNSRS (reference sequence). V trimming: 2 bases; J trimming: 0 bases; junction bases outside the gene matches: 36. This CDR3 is CAFYHHFSRARQTGDGWNTDKLIF. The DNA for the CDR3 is TGTGCCTTTTACCATCACTTTTCAAGGGCACGACAGACGGGGGATGGATGGAACACCGATAAACTCATCTTT.

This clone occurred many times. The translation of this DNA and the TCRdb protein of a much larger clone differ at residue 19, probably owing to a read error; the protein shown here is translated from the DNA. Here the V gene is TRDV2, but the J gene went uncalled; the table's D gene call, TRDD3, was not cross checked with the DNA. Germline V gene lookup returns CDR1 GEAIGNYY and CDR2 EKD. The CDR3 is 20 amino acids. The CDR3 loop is CACDGVPPSGGPDYTDKLTF. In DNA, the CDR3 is TGTGCCTGTGATGGAGTGCCCCCCTCTGGGGGACCCGACTACACCGATAAACTCACCTTT.

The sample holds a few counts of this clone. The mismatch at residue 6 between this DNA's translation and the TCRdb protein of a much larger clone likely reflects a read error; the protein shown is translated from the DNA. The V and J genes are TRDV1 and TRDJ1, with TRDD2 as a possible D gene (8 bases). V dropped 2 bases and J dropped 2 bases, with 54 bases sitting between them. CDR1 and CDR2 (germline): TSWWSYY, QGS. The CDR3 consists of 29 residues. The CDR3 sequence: CALGEIDTYSSYKWIYWGSRTKKTDKLIF. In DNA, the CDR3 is TGTGCTCTTGGGGAAATTGACACCTACTCTTCCTACAAGTGGATTTACTGGGGATCCCGTACAAAAAAAACCGATAAACTCATCTTT.

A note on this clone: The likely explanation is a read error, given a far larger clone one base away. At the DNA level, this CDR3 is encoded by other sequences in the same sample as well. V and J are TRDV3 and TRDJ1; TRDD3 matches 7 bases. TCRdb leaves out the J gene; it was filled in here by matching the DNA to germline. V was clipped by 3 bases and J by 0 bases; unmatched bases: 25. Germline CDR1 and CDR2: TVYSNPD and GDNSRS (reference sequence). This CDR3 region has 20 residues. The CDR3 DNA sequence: TGTGCCTTCATATCTTCCGCTACAGTCTGGGGGGCCAGGAACACCGATAAACTCATCTTT. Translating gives CAFISSATVWGARNTDKLIF.

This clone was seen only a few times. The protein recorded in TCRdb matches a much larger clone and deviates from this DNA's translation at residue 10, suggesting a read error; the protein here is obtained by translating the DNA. CDR3 sequence: CALGEIPPYRGTYYTDKLIF. The CDR3 DNA reads as TGTGCTCTTGGGGAAATACCTCCATACCGGGGGACCTACTACACCGATAAACTCATCTTT. V gene TRDV1 combines with J gene TRDJ1; possibly TRDD3 for D (6 bases). No J gene is reported in TCRdb; it was inferred here by comparing the DNA with germline. This CDR3 has 20 residues. The ends were cut back, 2 bases at V and 0 bases at J, with 25 bases in the middle. Germline V CDR1 and CDR2: TSWWSYY, QGS.

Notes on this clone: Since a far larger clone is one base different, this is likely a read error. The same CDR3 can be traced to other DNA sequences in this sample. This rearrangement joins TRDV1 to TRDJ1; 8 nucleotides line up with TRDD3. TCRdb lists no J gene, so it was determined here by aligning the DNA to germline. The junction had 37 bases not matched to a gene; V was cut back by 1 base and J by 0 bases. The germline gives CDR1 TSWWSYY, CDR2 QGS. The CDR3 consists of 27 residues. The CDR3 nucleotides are TGTGCTCTTGGGGAACGAGTAGTCTTCGTCGACCTAGCTACTGGGGGGCTATCATACCCTTACACCGATAAACTCATCTTT. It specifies CALGERVVFVDLATGGLSYPYTDKLIF.

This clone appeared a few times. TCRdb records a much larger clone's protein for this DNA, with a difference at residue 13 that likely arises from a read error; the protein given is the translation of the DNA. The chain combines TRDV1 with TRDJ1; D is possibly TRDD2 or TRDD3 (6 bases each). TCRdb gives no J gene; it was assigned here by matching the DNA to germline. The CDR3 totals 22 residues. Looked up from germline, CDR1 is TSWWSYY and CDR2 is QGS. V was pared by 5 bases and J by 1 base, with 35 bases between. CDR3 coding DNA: TGTGCTCTTGGGCCACTTCCTCAGGAACATGACTGGGAGATACTGGCCACCGATAAACTCATCTTT. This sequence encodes CALGPLPQEHDWEILATDKLIF.

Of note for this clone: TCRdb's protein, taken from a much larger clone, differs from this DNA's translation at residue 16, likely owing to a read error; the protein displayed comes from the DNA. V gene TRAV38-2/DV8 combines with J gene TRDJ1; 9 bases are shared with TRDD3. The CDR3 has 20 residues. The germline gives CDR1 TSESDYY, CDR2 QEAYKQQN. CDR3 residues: CAYRSAFLSYWGTYTAKLIF. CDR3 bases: TGTGCTTATAGGAGCGCATTCCTATCATACTGGGGGACGTACACCGCTAAACTCATCTTT.

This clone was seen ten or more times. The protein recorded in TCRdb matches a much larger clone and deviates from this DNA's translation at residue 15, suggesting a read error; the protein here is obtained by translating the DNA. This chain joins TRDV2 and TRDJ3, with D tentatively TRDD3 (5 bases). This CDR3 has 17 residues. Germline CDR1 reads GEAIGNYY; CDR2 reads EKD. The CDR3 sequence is CACDTLDGSWDTRQVFF. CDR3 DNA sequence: TGTGCCTGTGACACCTTAGACGGCTCCTGGGACACCCGACAGGTGTTTTTC.

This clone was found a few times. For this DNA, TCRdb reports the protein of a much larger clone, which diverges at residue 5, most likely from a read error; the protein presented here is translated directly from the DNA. Written as DNA, the CDR3 is TGTGCTCTTGGGAACCTCCTTCCGATCCGAACTGGGGGATACGTTACCGATAAACTCATCTTT. Protein: CALGNLLPIRTGGYVTDKLIF. The chain has TRDV1 and TRDJ1, with 13 bases aligning to TRDD3. The CDR3 runs 21 residues. CDR1 and CDR2 from the germline V gene are TSWWSYY and QGS. J gave up 2 bases and V 5 bases, and 20 bases lay outside the gene matches.

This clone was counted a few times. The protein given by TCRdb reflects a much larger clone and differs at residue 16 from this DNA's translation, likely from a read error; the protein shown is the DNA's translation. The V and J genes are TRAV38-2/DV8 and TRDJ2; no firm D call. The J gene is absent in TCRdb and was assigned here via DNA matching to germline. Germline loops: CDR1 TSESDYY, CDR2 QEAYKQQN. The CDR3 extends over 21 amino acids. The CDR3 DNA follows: TGTGCTTATAGGAGCGCGTTATTCTCCTCCCGTACTGTATTTTTGATAGCACAACTCTTCTTT. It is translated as CAYRSALFSSRTVFLIAQLFF.

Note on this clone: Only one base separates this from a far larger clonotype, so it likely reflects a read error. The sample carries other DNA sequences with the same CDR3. The CDR3 is CALFPTVGGYLALTAQLFF. The CDR3 DNA reads TGTGCTCTTTTTCCTACTGTTGGGGGATATTTAGCCTTGACAGCACAACTCTTCTTC. For the V gene the call is TRDV1; the J gene has no call; the DNA was not used to check the table's D call, TRDD3. Germline CDR1 TSWWSYY, CDR2 QGS. The CDR3 consists of 19 residues.

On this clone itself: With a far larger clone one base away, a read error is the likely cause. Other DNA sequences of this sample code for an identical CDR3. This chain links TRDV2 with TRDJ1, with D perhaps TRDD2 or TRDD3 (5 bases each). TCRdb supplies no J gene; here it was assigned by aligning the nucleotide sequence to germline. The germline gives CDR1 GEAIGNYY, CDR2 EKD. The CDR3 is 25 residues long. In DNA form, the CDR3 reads TGTGCCTGTGACACGGGCCTTCTTTCAGGGTCGGGATGTCACCCCCCAAAGTGGTACACCGACAAACTCATCTTT. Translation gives CACDTGLLSGSGCHPPKWYTDKLIF.

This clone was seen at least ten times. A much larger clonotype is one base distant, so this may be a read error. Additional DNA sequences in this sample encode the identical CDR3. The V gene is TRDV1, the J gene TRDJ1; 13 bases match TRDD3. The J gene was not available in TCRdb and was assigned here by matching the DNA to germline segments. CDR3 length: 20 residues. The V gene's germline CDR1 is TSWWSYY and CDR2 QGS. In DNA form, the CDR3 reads TGTGCCCTTGGGGAACCCTACGCCTATTACTGGGGGATACGCCCCGATAAACTCATCTTT. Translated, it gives CALGEPYAYYWGIRPDKLIF.

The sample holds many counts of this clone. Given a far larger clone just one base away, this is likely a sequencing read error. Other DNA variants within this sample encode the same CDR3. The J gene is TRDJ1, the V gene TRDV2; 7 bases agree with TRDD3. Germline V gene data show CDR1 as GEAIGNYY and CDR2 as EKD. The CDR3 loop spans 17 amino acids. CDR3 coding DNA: TGTGCCTGTGACACCGGCCCTACTGGGGATTACACCGATAAGCTCATCTTT. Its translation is CACDTGPTGDYTDKLIF.

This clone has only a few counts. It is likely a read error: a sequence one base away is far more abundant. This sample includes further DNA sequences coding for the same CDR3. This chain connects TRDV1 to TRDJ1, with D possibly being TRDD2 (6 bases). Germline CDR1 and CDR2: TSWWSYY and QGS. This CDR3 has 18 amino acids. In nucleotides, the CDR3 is TGTGCTCTTGGGGAGGGTCCTACACCGCCCCTCCCGACCGACAAACTCATCTTT. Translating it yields CALGEGPTPPLPTDKLIF.

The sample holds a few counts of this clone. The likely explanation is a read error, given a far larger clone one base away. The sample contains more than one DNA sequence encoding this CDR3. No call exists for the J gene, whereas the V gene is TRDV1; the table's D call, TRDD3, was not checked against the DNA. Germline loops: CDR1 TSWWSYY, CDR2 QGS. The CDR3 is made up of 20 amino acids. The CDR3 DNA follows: TGTGCTCTTGGGGAACTAGGTTCAATACTGGGGGAAATAGATACCGATAAGCTCATCTTT. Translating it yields CALGELGSILGEIDTDKLIF.

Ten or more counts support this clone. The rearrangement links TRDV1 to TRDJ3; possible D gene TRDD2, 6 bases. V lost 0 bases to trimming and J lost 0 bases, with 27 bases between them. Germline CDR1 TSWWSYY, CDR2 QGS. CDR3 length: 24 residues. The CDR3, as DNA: TGTGCTCTTGGGGAACTTAGAAATGCCTTCCCGTACGGATTAGGCTCCTGGGACACCCGACAGATGTTTTTC. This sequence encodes CALGELRNAFPYGLGSWDTRQMFF.

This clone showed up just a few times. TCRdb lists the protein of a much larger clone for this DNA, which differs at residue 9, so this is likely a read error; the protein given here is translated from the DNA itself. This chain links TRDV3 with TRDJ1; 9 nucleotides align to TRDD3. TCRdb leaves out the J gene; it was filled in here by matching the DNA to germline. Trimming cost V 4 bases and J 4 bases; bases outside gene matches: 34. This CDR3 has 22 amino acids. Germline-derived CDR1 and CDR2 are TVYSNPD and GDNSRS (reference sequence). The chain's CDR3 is CACRRPSSTGLYWGTGYDKLIF. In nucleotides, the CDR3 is TGTGCCTGTCGAAGGCCTTCCTCAACGGGCCTGTACTGGGGGACCGGATACGATAAACTCATCTTT. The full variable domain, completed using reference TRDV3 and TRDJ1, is CDKVTQSSPDQTVASGSEVVLLCTYDTVYSNPDLFWYRIRPDYSFQFVFYGDNSRSEGADFTQGRFSVKHILTQKAFHLVISPVRTEDSATYYCACRRPSSTGLYWGTGYDKLIFGKGTRVTVEP.